Presented here are 19 T cell receptor beta chains from one specimen sequenced in a study of cytomegalovirus exposure and HLA in healthy donors. The PCR was carried out with 60 Vbeta primers and 13 Jbeta primers. Clones were read by immunoSEQ multiplex PCR, and TCRdb kept only the in-frame ones, dropping some. Counted here are some 200,000 clones, around 79% occurring once; the ten biggest clones make up approximately 0.39%. Sequences were obtained from PBMCs. The receptors were gathered from a male donor in good health and CMV-seropositive.

The chain recombines TRBV19 with TRBJ2-6, with 7 bases aligning to TRBD1. CDR1 LNHDA and CDR2 SQIVND come from the germline V gene (reference sequence). V trimming: 4 bases; J trimming: 3 bases; junction bases outside the gene matches: 6. The CDR3 runs 16 residues. CDR3 coding DNA: TGTGCCAGTAGTAGTGGACAGGCCCTTGGGGCCAACGTCCTGACTTTC. Its translation: CASSSGQALGANVLTF.

This chain uses TRBV27 with TRBJ2-7; 8 bases map to TRBD2. The CDR3 consists of 15 residues. Germline CDR1 reads MNHEY; CDR2 reads SMNVEV (reference sequence). The junction had 12 bases not matched to a gene; V was cut back by 6 bases and J by 5 bases. This chain's CDR3 is CASSPGAAGANEQYF. The CDR3 nucleotides read TGTGCCAGCAGCCCCGGGGCAGCGGGAGCGAACGAGCAGTACTTC.

The chain recombines TRBV5-4 with TRBJ2-5, with 7 bases lining up with TRBD1. Matching the DNA end better, TRBJ2-7 makes the J call doubtful. Germline V gene data show CDR1 as SGHNT and CDR2 as YYREEE (reference sequence). The CDR3 loop spans 13 amino acids. The CDR3 here is CASKGQDSYEQYF. As DNA, the CDR3 is TGTGCCAGCAAAGGACAGGACTCCTACGAGCAGTACTTC.

The rearrangement joins TRBV21-1 to TRBJ2-7; TRBD1, as called in the table, went unchecked against the DNA. TRBV21-1 is described as a pseudogene. The CDR3 is 15 residues long. The CDR3 here is CASSKVPDRDYEQYF. CDR3 nucleotide sequence: TGTGCCAGCAGCAAAGTCCCGGACAGGGACTACGAGCAGTACTTC.

The chain is built from TRBV7-3 and TRBJ1-2; D is unresolved. The V gene lost 0 bases and the J gene lost 0 bases, with 11 bases spanning the gap. Germline values: CDR1 SGHTA, CDR2 FQGTGA. This CDR3 region has 16 residues. DNA for the CDR3: TGTGCCAGCAGCTTAACTCCAGGAAAAACTAACTATGGCTACACCTTC. It translates to CASSLTPGKTNYGYTF. Filled out from reference TRBV7-3 and TRBJ1-2, the complete variable domain reads GAGVSQTPSNKVTEKGKYVELRCDPISGHTALYWYRQSLGQGPEFLIYFQGTGAADDSGLPNDRFFAVRPEGSVSTLKIQRTERGDSAVYLCASSLTPGKTNYGYTFGSGTRLTVV.

A word on this clone: One end of the junction varies from germline; a read error may be responsible. The chain recombines TRBV20-1 with TRBJ1-2, with 7 nucleotides matching TRBD1. CDR3 length: 9 residues. Germline CDR1 DFQATT, CDR2 SNEGSKA (reference sequence). The CDR3 DNA reads TGCAGTGCTCCACCAGGGGGTTTCTTC. Encoded protein: CSAPPGGFF.

V gene TRBV27 combines with J gene TRBJ1-3, with D perhaps TRBD1 (6 bases). Germline assignment: CDR1 MNHEY and CDR2 SMNVEV (reference sequence). The V end was cut by 8 bases, the J end by 4 bases, with 15 bases between. The CDR3 length is 14 residues. The CDR3 reads CASQTGYPGNTIYF. The CDR3, as DNA: TGTGCCAGCCAGACAGGTTATCCAGGAAACACCATATATTTT.

The chain joins TRBV30 to TRBJ2-5; tentatively, D is TRBD1 (5 bases). The CDR3 is 13 amino acids. Trimming shortened V by 1 base and J by 0 bases, and 6 bases separated the two germline ends. Germline V gene sequence: CDR1 GTSNPN, CDR2 SVGIG (reference sequence). The CDR3 spells CAWSGGNQETQYF. The CDR3, as DNA: TGTGCCTGGAGTGGGGGCAACCAAGAGACCCAGTACTTC.

The chain links TRBV6-6 to TRBJ2-7; 9 nucleotides match TRBD2. The CDR3 length is 12 residues. The ends lost 10 bases at V and 13 bases at J; junction bases unmatched: 14. In germline, CDR1 is MNHNY, CDR2 SVGAGI (reference sequence). DNA for the CDR3: TGTGCCACTCGAGGACTAGCGAAAGGGATCTACTTC. It is translated as CATRGLAKGIYF.

The V gene is TRBV11-2, the J gene TRBJ2-1, with D possibly being TRBD2 (5 bases). V was pared by 3 bases and J by 5 bases, with 14 bases between. The germline V gene has CDR1 SGHAT and CDR2 FQNNGV. The CDR3 length is 15 residues. CDR3 amino acids: CASSFQGLSNNEQFF. In nucleotides, the CDR3 is TGTGCCAGCAGCTTCCAAGGACTGTCGAACAATGAGCAGTTCTTC.

This sequence joins TRBV7-3 and TRBJ2-7; 8 nucleotides line up with TRBD2. Trimming cost V 2 bases and J 6 bases; bases outside gene matches: 9. CDR3 length: 15 amino acids. Germline CDR1 reads SGHTA; CDR2 reads FQGTGA. The CDR3 coding sequence is TGTGCCAGCAGCTTAGACGCAGCGGGGGTGGGCGAGCAGTACTTC. It yields the protein CASSLDAAGVGEQYF.

The rearrangement links TRBV11-2 to TRBJ1-2; D is undetermined. CDR1 and CDR2 from the germline V gene are SGHAT and FQNNGV. V lost 4 bases, J lost 7 bases, and 7 bases lay in between. The CDR3 extends over 11 amino acids. CDR3 protein: CASSSRGGYTF. For the CDR3, the DNA is TGTGCCAGCAGCTCCAGAGGTGGCTACACCTTC.

The DNA of the CDR3 is TGTGCCAGCTCACCCCGCCTCAGCGGGGGGGACAATGAGCAGTTCTTC. Its translation is CASSPRLSGGDNEQFF. The chain uses TRBV18 and TRBJ2-1; TRBD2 aligns across 10 bases. V was pared by 3 bases and J by 5 bases, with 7 bases of the junction left unmatched. The CDR3 length is 16 residues. Germline lookup yields CDR1 KGHSH and CDR2 LQKENI.

The V call is TRBV23-1, the J call TRBJ2-1; D perhaps matches TRBD1 (5 bases). TRBV23-1 belongs to the ORF category, with a function that is uncertain. V was clipped by 0 bases and J by 6 bases, with 15 bases between them. This CDR3 region has 16 residues. This chain's CDR3 is CASSQSNGADINEQFF. The CDR3 coding sequence is TGCGCCAGCAGTCAATCGAATGGTGCGGACATCAATGAGCAGTTCTTC.

J is TRBJ1-4 and V is TRBV4-3; D perhaps matches TRBD1 (6 bases). Trimming left V 5 bases short and J 0 bases short, with 13 bases between. CDR3 length: 16 amino acids. Germline values: CDR1 LGHNA, CDR2 YSLEER. The CDR3 is CASSWTQGTTNEKLFF. The CDR3 DNA sequence: TGCGCCAGCAGCTGGACACAGGGAACAACTAATGAAAAACTGTTTTTT.

This clone came up a few times. The chain recombines TRBV7-3 with TRBJ2-1; 8 nucleotides agree with TRBD2. V was clipped by 5 bases and J by 4 bases; unmatched bases: 7. There are 15 residues in the CDR3. CDR1 SGHTA and CDR2 FQGTGA come from the germline V gene. CDR3 DNA: TGTGCCAGCAGCGAAAATAGCGGGGTTTACAATGAGCAGTTCTTC. Translated: CASSENSGVYNEQFF.

The chain employs TRBV28 and TRBJ1-4; D is undetermined. Germline lookup yields CDR1 MDHEN and CDR2 SYDVKM. The V end lost 4 bases, the J end lost 13 bases, and 19 bases lay between the germline ends. The CDR3 has 14 residues. As DNA, the CDR3 is TGTGCCAGCAGTTGGGGAGGTATGCTGAAAAGACTGTTTTTT. Its translation: CASSWGGMLKRLFF.

The chain has TRBV21-1 and TRBJ1-5; the D call in the table, TRBD1, was not verified against the DNA. TRBV21-1 is annotated as a pseudogene. CDR3 length equals 16 residues. CDR3 DNA: TGTGCCAGCAGCCTTAGGGGAAGGGGTAACAATCAGCCCCAGCATTTT. Its translation is CASSLRGRGNNQPQHF.

The CDR3 sequence is CASSSLGTVEHTQYF. The CDR3 region has the DNA TGTGCCAGTAGTTCCCTCGGGACAGTCGAGCATACGCAGTATTTT. This sequence joins TRBV19 and TRBJ2-3, with TRBD1 matching over 7 bases. Germline loops: CDR1 LNHDA, CDR2 SQIVND (reference sequence). The CDR3 extends over 15 amino acids. Trimming at V came to 5 bases and at J to 7 bases, leaving 12 bases not matched to a gene.